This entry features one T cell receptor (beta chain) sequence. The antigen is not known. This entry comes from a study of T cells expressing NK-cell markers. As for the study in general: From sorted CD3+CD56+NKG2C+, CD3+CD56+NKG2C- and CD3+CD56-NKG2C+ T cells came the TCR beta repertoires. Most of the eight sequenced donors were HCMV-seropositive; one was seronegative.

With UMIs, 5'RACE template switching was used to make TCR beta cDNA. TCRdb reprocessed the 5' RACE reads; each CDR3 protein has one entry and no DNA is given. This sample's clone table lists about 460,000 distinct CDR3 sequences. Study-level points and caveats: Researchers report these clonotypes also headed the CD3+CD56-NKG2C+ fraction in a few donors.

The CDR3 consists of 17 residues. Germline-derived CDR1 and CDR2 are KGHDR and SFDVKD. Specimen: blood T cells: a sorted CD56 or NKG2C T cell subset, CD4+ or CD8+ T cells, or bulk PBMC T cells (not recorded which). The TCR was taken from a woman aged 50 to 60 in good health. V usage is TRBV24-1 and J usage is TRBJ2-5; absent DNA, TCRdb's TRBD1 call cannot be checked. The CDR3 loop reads CATSDLPGQGFQETQYF.